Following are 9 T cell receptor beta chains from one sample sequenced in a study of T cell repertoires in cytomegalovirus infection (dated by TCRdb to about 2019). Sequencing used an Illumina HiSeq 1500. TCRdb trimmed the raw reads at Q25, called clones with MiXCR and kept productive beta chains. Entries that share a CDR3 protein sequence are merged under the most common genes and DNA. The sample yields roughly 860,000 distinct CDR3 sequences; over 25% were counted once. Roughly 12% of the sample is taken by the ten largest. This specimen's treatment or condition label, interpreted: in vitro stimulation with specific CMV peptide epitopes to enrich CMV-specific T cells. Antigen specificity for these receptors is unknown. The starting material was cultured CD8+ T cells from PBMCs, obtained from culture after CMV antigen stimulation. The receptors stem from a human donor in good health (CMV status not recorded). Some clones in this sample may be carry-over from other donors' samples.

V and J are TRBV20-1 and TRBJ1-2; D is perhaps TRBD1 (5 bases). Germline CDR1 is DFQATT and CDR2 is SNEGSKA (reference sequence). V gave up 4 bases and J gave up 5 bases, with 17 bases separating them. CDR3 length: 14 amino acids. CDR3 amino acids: CSANFRQGGYGYTF. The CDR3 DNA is TGCAGTGCTAATTTTCGGCAGGGAGGATATGGCTACACCTTC.

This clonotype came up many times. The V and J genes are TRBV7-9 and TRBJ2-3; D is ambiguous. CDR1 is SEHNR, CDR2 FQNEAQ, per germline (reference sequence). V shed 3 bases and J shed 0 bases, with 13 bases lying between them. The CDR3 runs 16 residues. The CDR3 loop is CASSFFSRSSTDTQYF. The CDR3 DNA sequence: TGTGCCAGCAGCTTTTTTAGCAGATCTAGCACAGATACGCAGTATTTT.

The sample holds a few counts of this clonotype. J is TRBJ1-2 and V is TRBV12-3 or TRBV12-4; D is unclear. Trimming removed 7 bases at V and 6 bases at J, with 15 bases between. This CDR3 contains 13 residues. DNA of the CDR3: TGTGCCAGCACCTCGGCTGGGGTGGATGGCTACACCTTC. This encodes CASTSAGVDGYTF.

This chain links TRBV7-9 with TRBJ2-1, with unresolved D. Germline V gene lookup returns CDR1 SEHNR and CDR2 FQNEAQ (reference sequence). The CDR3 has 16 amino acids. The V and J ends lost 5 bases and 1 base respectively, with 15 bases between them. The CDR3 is CASSPKQSRSYNEQFF. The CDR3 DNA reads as TGTGCCAGCAGCCCAAAACAGAGCCGTTCCTACAATGAGCAGTTCTTC.

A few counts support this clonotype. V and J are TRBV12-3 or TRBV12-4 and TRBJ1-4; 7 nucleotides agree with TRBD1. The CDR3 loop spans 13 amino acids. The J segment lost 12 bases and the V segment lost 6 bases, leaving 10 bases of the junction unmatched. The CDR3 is CASRPTGREELFF. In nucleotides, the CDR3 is TGTGCCAGCAGACCGACAGGGCGGGAGGAACTGTTTTTT.

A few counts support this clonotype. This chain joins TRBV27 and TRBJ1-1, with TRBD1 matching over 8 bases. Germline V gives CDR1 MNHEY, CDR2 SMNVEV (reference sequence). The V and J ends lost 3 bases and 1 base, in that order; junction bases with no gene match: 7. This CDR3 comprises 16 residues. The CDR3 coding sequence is TGTGCCAGCAGTTTCGGACAGGGACTTCGGAACACTGAAGCTTTCTTT. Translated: CASSFGQGLRNTEAFF.

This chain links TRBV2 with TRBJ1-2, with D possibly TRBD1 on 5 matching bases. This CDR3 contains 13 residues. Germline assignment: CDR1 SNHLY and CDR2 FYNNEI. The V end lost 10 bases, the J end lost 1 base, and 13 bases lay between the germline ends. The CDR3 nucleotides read TGTGCCACCTTGATCGACAGTAACTATGGCTACACCTTC. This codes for CATLIDSNYGYTF.

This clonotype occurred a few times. The CDR3 sequence is CASSQVRDSGNTIYF. The CDR3 DNA reads TGTGCCAGCAGCCAGGTGCGGGACTCTGGAAACACCATATATTTT. This chain links TRBV9 with TRBJ1-3; no definite D call. CDR1 is SGDLS and CDR2 is YYNGEE in the germline V gene. V shed 4 bases and J shed 0 bases, with 11 bases lying between them. The CDR3 is 15 residues long.

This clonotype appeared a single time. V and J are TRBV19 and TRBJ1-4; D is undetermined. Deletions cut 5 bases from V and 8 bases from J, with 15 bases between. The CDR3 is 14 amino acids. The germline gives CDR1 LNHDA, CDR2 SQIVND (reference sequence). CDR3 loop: CASSARPVVEKLFF. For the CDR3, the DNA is TGTGCCAGTAGTGCCCGACCTGTCGTCGAAAAACTGTTTTTT.